This T cell receptor beta chain was sequenced during a study of blood T cell repertoires in COVID-19. Per the study methods: Amplification with reference gene primers provided the estimates of nucleated cell counts. This table comes from immunoSEQ multiplex PCR, and its TCRdb copy is limited to in-frame clones, with some not included. V and J calls and clone size are copied from that table; D and trimming were computed from the DNA. The sample yields some 200,000 clones, more than 65% seen once. V lost 2 bases and J lost 1, with 18 bases in between. This CDR3 is 17 amino acids long. The germline V gene has CDR1 SGHAT and CDR2 FQNNGV.

This chain uses TRBV11-2 with TRBJ2-7; D possibly corresponds to TRBD2 (5 bases). Sequencing used PBMCs or T cells enriched from blood (not recorded which). The TCR comes from a middle-aged man who had recovered from COVID-19. CDR3 loop: CASSLRFGVDISYEQYF. DNA for the CDR3: TGTGCCAGCAGCTTACGGTTCGGGGTTGACATTTCCTACGAGCAGTACTTC.